Listed below are T cell receptor beta chains from one sample, sequenced in a study of radiation and T cells in renal cell carcinoma. Here immunoSEQ multiplex PCR was the method, and the copy in TCRdb shows in-frame clones only, minus some. Here the sample spans around 140,000 clones, 88% being singletons. Sequenced material: blood, taken from a patient whose treatment included radiotherapy and nephrectomy. The source of these receptors is a woman aged 65 to 85 with renal cell carcinoma. Each CDR3 is given with its conserved first and last residue. Fields, in order: V gene, clone size, D gene, J gene, CDR3 protein, CDR3 DNA. D genes are given only for firm matches. Clone size appears in some rows only: once, few, many, or a class for an expanded clone.

V: TRBV11-3
size: -
D: TRBD2
J: TRBJ2-1
CDR3: CASSLVGLAGHNEQFF
DNA: TGTGCCAGCAGCTTAGTGGGACTAGCGGGCCACAATGAGCAGTTCTTC

V: TRBV6-5
size: -
D: TRBD1
J: TRBJ2-1
CDR3: CASRVGDRGLFF
DNA: TGTGCCAGCAGGGTGGGGGACAGGGGTTTGTTCTTC

V: TRBV10-3
size: -
D: -
J: TRBJ1-1
CDR3: CAISESSVNTEAFF
DNA: TGTGCCATCAGTGAATCCAGCGTGAACACTGAAGCTTTCTTT

V: TRBV7-6
size: -
D: -
J: TRBJ2-2
CDR3: CASSLAEGSGELFF
DNA: TGTGCCAGCAGCTTAGCGGAGGGTTCCGGGGAGCTGTTTTTT

V: TRBV29-1
size: -
D: -
J: TRBJ2-5
CDR3: CSVEPSEQETQYF
DNA: TGCAGCGTTGAACCGTCAGAGCAAGAGACCCAGTACTTC

V: TRBV7-2
size: once
D: TRBD1
J: TRBJ1-2
CDR3: CASSLGGWGQPNSYGYTF
DNA: TGTGCCAGCAGCTTAGGAGGTTGGGGACAGCCCAATTCCTATGGCTACACCTTC

V: TRBV18
size: once
D: TRBD1
J: TRBJ2-3
CDR3: CASSPRDRVADTQYF
DNA: TGTGCCAGCTCACCGAGGGACAGAGTAGCAGATACGCAGTATTTT

V: TRBV10-3
size: -
D: -
J: TRBJ2-7
CDR3: CAISELAGTAYEQYF
DNA: TGTGCCATCAGTGAGCTTGCCGGGACCGCCTACGAGCAGTACTTC

V: TRBV5-4
size: once
D: TRBD1
J: TRBJ2-1
CDR3: CASRDQGVSYNEQFF
DNA: TGTGCCAGCAGAGACCAGGGGGTCTCCTACAATGAGCAGTTCTTC

V: TRBV29-1
size: -
D: -
J: TRBJ2-7
CDR3: CSVGAGRYEQYF
DNA: TGCAGCGTAGGGGCAGGACGCTACGAGCAGTACTTC

V: TRBV2
size: -
D: -
J: TRBJ2-3
CDR3: CASGREATSTDTQYF
DNA: TGTGCCAGCGGAAGGGAGGCCACAAGCACAGATACGCAGTATTTT

V: TRBV6-1
size: -
D: -
J: TRBJ1-2
CDR3: CASSEVLGLGYTF
DNA: TGTGCCAGCAGTGAAGTGTTGGGACTTGGCTACACCTTC

V: TRBV7-6
size: -
D: -
J: TRBJ1-5
CDR3: CASSPEGIQPQHF
DNA: TGTGCCAGCAGCCCCGAGGGGATTCAGCCCCAGCATTTT

V: TRBV5-4
size: -
D: -
J: TRBJ1-1
CDR3: CASSLEQVTLNTEAFF
DNA: TGTGCCAGCAGCTTGGAACAGGTCACCCTGAACACTGAAGCTTTCTTT

V: TRBV5-1
size: -
D: -
J: TRBJ2-1
CDR3: CASSLVGVSYNEQFF
DNA: TGCGCCAGCAGCTTGGTAGGGGTATCCTACAATGAGCAGTTCTTC

V: TRBV7-9
size: few
D: -
J: TRBJ2-7
CDR3: CASSSRPIPEQYF
DNA: TGTGCCAGCAGCTCGAGACCGATCCCCGAGCAGTACTTC

V: TRBV7-2
size: -
D: -
J: TRBJ1-5
CDR3: CASSPNRGAGQPQHF
DNA: TGTGCCAGCAGCCCTAACCGGGGGGCCGGTCAGCCCCAGCATTTT